The 26 T cell receptor beta chains listed next were all sequenced from one sample in a study of T cell repertoires in ileal Crohn's disease (dated by TCRdb to between 2018 and 2021). Preparation of the library involved the immunoSEQ multiplex PCR assay. This is the immuneACCESS table as TCRdb keeps it, with only in-frame sequences that have V and J called. A part of the clones is gone; compared with another copy, unresolved V genes explain less than half, and the rest is unexplained. The sample table lists several thousand clones, 65% to 70% of them with a count of one. 16% of the sample is held by the ten biggest clonotypes. Specimen: ileal tissue. All receptors derive from an adult with Crohn's disease.

The chain combines TRBV27 with TRBJ2-7; 12 bases match TRBD2. CDR3 length: 17 residues. Germline loops: CDR1 MNHEY, CDR2 SMNVEV (reference sequence). The V and J ends lost 5 bases and 0 bases, in that order; junction bases with no gene match: 8. CDR3 sequence (DNA): TGTGCCAGCAGTCCCGGGACTAGCGGGCCTCTCTCCTACGAGCAGTACTTC. Translating it yields CASSPGTSGPLSYEQYF.

This chain links TRBV6-1 with TRBJ1-6; D gene ambiguous. From germline, CDR1 is MNHNS and CDR2 SASEGT. The CDR3 spans 14 residues. Trimming cost V 4 bases and J 7 bases, with 11 bases left between them. The CDR3 reads CASSGRMTNSPLHF. The CDR3 bases are TGTGCCAGCAGTGGACGGATGACAAATTCACCCCTCCACTTT.

In this sample, this clone turned up a few times. This chain links TRBV18 with TRBJ1-3; D unresolved. Between the trimmed V and J ends, which lost 6 bases and 0 bases, there was a span of 18 bases. This CDR3 has 17 residues. Looked up from germline, CDR1 is KGHSH and CDR2 is LQKENI. The chain's CDR3 is CASSPVRLSSSGNTIYF. The CDR3 DNA follows: TGTGCCAGCTCCCCCGTCCGTCTTTCCTCCTCTGGAAACACCATATATTTT. The full variable domain, rest sourced from reference TRBV18 and TRBJ1-3, is NAGVMQNPRHLVRRRGQEARLRCSPMKGHSHVYWYRQLPEEGLKFMVYLQKENIIDESGMPKERFSAEFPKEGPSILRIQQVVRGDSAAYFCASSPVRLSSSGNTIYFGEGSWLTVV.

V usage is TRBV5-6 and J usage is TRBJ1-1; no clear D gene. Germline V CDR1 and CDR2: SGHDT, YYEEEE. The CDR3 extends over 14 amino acids. Trimming removed 2 bases at V and 0 bases at J, with 8 bases between. CDR3 DNA: TGTGCCAGCAGCTTCAAGAACTTGAACACTGAAGCTTTCTTT. As protein: CASSFKNLNTEAFF.

The V call is TRBV28, the J call TRBJ2-2, with 7 bases matching TRBD2. Germline-derived CDR1 and CDR2 are MDHEN and SYDVKM. The CDR3 is made up of 15 amino acids. J lost 5 bases, V lost 2 bases, and 5 bases had no gene match. CDR3 in amino acids: CASSLSGEGTGELFF. CDR3 bases: TGTGCCAGCAGTTTAAGCGGGGAAGGTACCGGGGAGCTGTTTTTT.

The V call is TRBV7-6, the J call TRBJ2-5; 8 bases match TRBD1. The germline CDR1 and CDR2 sequences are SGHVS and FNYEAQ. This CDR3 region has 17 residues. Trimming cost V 7 bases and J 1 base; bases outside gene matches: 14. As DNA, the CDR3 is TGTGCCAGCACCGATGATGGACAGGGAAGATTCCAAGAGACCCAGTACTTC. Protein sequence: CASTDDGQGRFQETQYF.

This sequence joins TRBV13 and TRBJ2-7; TRBD2 is a possible D gene (6 bases). Germline-derived CDR1 and CDR2 are PRHDT and FYEKMQ (reference sequence). This CDR3 spans 13 amino acids. Deletions cut 3 bases from V and 3 bases from J, with 9 bases between. The CDR3 region has the DNA TGTGCCAGCAGCTTGGGAGCGGGCTACGAGCAGTACTTC. Encoded protein: CASSLGAGYEQYF.

V gene TRBV19 combines with J gene TRBJ2-1; 10 bases match TRBD2. The CDR3 is 15 amino acids. The J segment lost 6 bases and the V segment lost 3 bases, leaving 5 bases of the junction unmatched. Per germline, CDR1 LNHDA and CDR2 SQIVND (reference sequence). The CDR3 DNA reads as TGTGCCAGTAGTATTGGTGCTAGCGGGGGCAATGAGCAGTTCTTC. Protein sequence: CASSIGASGGNEQFF.

This clone was observed once. Here the CDR3 reads CASSDQLVPTNTGELFF. In nucleotides, the CDR3 is TGTGCCAGCAGCGATCAACTAGTGCCCACGAACACCGGGGAGCTGTTTTTT. The chain carries TRBV2 and TRBJ2-2; the D gene is possibly TRBD2 (5 bases). Trimming removed 6 bases from V and 0 bases from J, with 17 bases in between. CDR1 SNHLY and CDR2 FYNNEI come from the germline V gene. There are 17 residues in the CDR3. The whole variable domain, filled in from reference TRBV2 and TRBJ2-2, reads EPEVTQTPSHQVTQMGQEVILRCVPISNHLYFYWYRQILGQKVEFLVSFYNNEISEKSEIFDDQFSVERPDGSNFTLKIRSTKLEDSAMYFCASSDQLVPTNTGELFFGEGSRLTVL.

This chain uses TRBV1 with TRBJ2-3; TRBD1, the table's D call, lacks a check against the DNA. TRBV1 is annotated as a pseudogene. This CDR3 has 14 amino acids. Here the CDR3 DNA reads TGCACCAGCAGCCAACGGGACATCACAGATACGCAGTATTTT. It encodes CTSSQRDITDTQYF.

In its sample, this clone was seen once. This chain joins TRBV5-4 and TRBJ1-2; the D is unclear. The CDR3 runs to 14 residues. Trimming took off 0 bases at V and 8 bases at J, with 14 bases between the two ends. Germline V gene data show CDR1 as SGHNT and CDR2 as YYREEE (reference sequence). In DNA, the CDR3 is TGTGCCAGCAGCTTGGAACACCCAGGCGAGGGCTACACCTTC. This translates into CASSLEHPGEGYTF.

This clone has more than one count but fewer than ten. The rearrangement links TRBV4-3 to TRBJ1-1; D unresolved. The germline gives CDR1 LGHNA, CDR2 YSLEER. This CDR3 has 15 amino acids. V dropped 0 bases and J dropped 3 bases, with 11 bases sitting between them. The CDR3 coding sequence is TGCGCCAGCAGCCAAGATCTCGCGGGGTACACTGAAGCTTTCTTT. This translates into CASSQDLAGYTEAFF.

The chain couples TRBV2 to TRBJ1-2, with a possible D match to TRBD1 (5 bases). Germline-derived CDR1 and CDR2 are SNHLY and FYNNEI. The CDR3 spans 14 residues. The V gene lost 7 bases and the J gene lost 4 bases, with 16 bases spanning the gap. CDR3 loop: CASNRPGNSYGYTF. The CDR3 coding sequence is TGTGCCAGCAATCGCCCAGGGAATTCCTATGGCTACACCTTC.

The chain uses TRBV11-2 and TRBJ1-1; D gene ambiguous. This CDR3 is 16 amino acids long. CDR1 SGHAT and CDR2 FQNNGV come from the germline V gene. V shed 0 bases and J shed 10 bases, with 21 bases lying between them. As DNA, the CDR3 is TGTGCCAGCAGCTTAGATCGGGGAGCGGGCCGGGTGGGAGCTTTCTTT. Amino acid sequence: CASSLDRGAGRVGAFF.

The chain links TRBV2 to TRBJ2-5; TRBD1 might be the D (5 bases). The DNA end favors TRBJ2-7, so the J call may be wrong. CDR1 SNHLY and CDR2 FYNNEI come from the germline V gene. The CDR3 sequence is 12 residues long. In DNA form, the CDR3 reads TGTGCCGTCAGGGTAGCTGCCTACGAGCAGTACTTC. Translating gives CAVRVAAYEQYF.

V usage is TRBV2 and J usage is TRBJ2-1; D perhaps matches TRBD1 (5 bases). Trimming took off 7 bases at V and 4 bases at J, with 11 bases between the two ends. Germline CDR1 and CDR2: SNHLY and FYNNEI. The CDR3 is 13 amino acids. The CDR3 DNA is TGTGCCAGCAAGGACAAAGGGTACAATGAGCAGTTCTTC. Amino acid sequence: CASKDKGYNEQFF.

The sample holds a few counts of this clone. The J gene is TRBJ2-1, the V gene TRBV11-2; D perhaps matches TRBD2 (5 bases). Trimming left V 0 bases short and J 15 bases short, with 9 bases between. The length of the CDR3 is 11 residues. The germline CDR1 and CDR2 sequences are SGHAT and FQNNGV. The CDR3 is CASSLETTRFF. CDR3 DNA sequence: TGTGCCAGCAGCTTAGAGACTACACGGTTCTTC.

The chain carries TRBV6-6 and TRBJ1-5; no firm D call. V lost 4 bases and J 5 bases, leaving 9 bases between the germline ends. The CDR3 length is 13 residues. Germline CDR1 MNHNY, CDR2 SVGAGI (reference sequence). The CDR3, as DNA: TGTGCCAGCAGTTCCGCCAGTTATCAGCCCCAGCATTTT. Translation: CASSSASYQPQHF.

The rearrangement uses TRBV5-6 and TRBJ2-1; D unclear. Trimming left V 1 base short and J 8 bases short, with 7 bases between. This CDR3 region has 12 residues. Germline V gene sequence: CDR1 SGHDT, CDR2 YYEEEE. The CDR3 is CASSLLRYEQFF. The CDR3 DNA reads TGTGCCAGCAGCTTGCTCAGGTATGAGCAGTTCTTC.

By share of the sample, this clone is medium-sized. The gene calls are TRBV6-4 and TRBJ2-3; 7 bases are a match to TRBD1. This CDR3 is 14 amino acids long. After removal of 4 bases from V and 6 bases from J, the junction contained 7 bases not matched to a gene. Germline loops: CDR1 MRHNA, CDR2 SNTAGT. The CDR3 DNA reads as TGTGCCAGCAGTGCGACAGGGACGGCCGATACGCAGTATTTT. This codes for CASSATGTADTQYF.

This clone was seen only a few times. This chain connects TRBV5-4 to TRBJ1-1; a weak D match, TRBD1 (6 bases). CDR3 length: 13 residues. V was pared by 0 bases and J by 7 bases, with 10 bases between. Germline CDR1 and CDR2: SGHNT and YYREEE (reference sequence). The CDR3 nucleotides read TGTGCCAGCAGCTTGGACAGGGTGAGTGAAGCTTTCTTT. It specifies CASSLDRVSEAFF.

This clone was seen once. The chain uses TRBV6-1 and TRBJ2-3, with unresolved D. Germline-derived CDR1 and CDR2 are MNHNS and SASEGT. V was trimmed by 7 bases and J by 4 bases, leaving 9 bases between them. The CDR3 loop spans 12 amino acids. The CDR3 DNA sequence: TGTGCCAGCACCCTGGCCGCAGATACGCAGTATTTT. Protein: CASTLAADTQYF.

The CDR3 reads CASSLDPGTGINNEQFF. CDR3 coding DNA: TGCGCCAGCAGCTTGGATCCCGGGACAGGAATAAACAATGAGCAGTTCTTC. V and J are TRBV5-1 and TRBJ2-1; 8 nucleotides match TRBD1. The germline CDR1 and CDR2 sequences are SGHRS and YFSETQ. This CDR3 contains 17 residues. V gave up 0 bases and J gave up 5 bases; unmatched junction bases: 10.

This sequence joins TRBV5-8 and TRBJ2-7; D might be TRBD2 (6 bases). The CDR3 is 15 amino acids. The V end was cut by 1 base, the J end by 2 bases, with 13 bases between. Per the germline V gene, CDR1 is SGHTS and CDR2 is YDEGEE. Here the CDR3 reads CASSLMDYPPYEQYF. The DNA of the CDR3 is TGTGCCAGCAGCTTGATGGACTATCCTCCCTACGAGCAGTACTTC.

This chain connects TRBV5-1 to TRBJ2-2, with 7 bases that match TRBD1. The CDR3 loop spans 15 amino acids. From germline, CDR1 is SGHRS and CDR2 YFSETQ. Germline trimming cut 4 bases from V and 1 base from J; bases unmatched to any gene: 4. The CDR3 here is CASSRGQENTGELFF. As DNA, the CDR3 is TGCGCCAGCAGCCGTGGACAGGAGAACACCGGGGAGCTGTTTTTT.

The chain employs TRBV7-9 and TRBJ1-2; maybe TRBD1 (5 bases). This CDR3 has 15 amino acids. Trimming took 1 base from V and 3 from J, leaving 12 bases between them. Germline V gene sequence: CDR1 SEHNR, CDR2 FQNEAQ (reference sequence). The CDR3 is CASSLDRGLDYGYTF. CDR3 coding DNA: TGTGCCAGCAGCTTAGATCGGGGGTTGGACTATGGCTACACCTTC.